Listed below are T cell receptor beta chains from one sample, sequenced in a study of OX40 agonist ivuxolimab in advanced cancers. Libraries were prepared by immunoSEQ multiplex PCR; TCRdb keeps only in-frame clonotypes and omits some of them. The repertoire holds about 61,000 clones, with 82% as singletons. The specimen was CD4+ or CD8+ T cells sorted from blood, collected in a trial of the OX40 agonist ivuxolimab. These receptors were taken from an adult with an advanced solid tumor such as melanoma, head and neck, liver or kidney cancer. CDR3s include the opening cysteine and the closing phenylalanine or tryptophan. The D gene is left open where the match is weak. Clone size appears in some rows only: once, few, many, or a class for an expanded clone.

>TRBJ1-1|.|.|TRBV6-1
TGTGCCAGCAGTGAAGATCTGGGGGCGGACACTGAAGCTTTCTTT
CASSEDLGADTEAFF
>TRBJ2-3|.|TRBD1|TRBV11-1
TGTGCCAGCAGCTTCCGGGACAGGATCACAGATACGCAGTATTTT
CASSFRDRITDTQYF
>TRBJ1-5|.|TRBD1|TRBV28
TGTGCCAGCAGTGGAGGGACAGGGGGGGATCAGCCCCAGCATTTT
CASSGGTGGDQPQHF
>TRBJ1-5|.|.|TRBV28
TGTGCCAGCAGTTTATACTTGGCTGCCCAGCATTTT
CASSLYLAAQHF
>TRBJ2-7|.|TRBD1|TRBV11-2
TGTGCCAGCAGCTCAGGGACAGCAGGGGAGCAGTACTTC
CASSSGTAGEQYF
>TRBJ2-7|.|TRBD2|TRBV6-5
TGTGCCAGCAGTTATGTTCGCGGGGGCTACGAGCAGTACTTC
CASSYVRGGYEQYF
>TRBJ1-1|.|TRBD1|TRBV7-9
TGTGCCAGCAGCTTAGGAGGCCAAGGGGACAGGGAAGCTTTCTTT
CASSLGGQGDREAFF
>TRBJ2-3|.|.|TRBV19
TGTGCCAGTAGTAAGGAGGGTCTCACAGATACGCAGTATTTT
CASSKEGLTDTQYF
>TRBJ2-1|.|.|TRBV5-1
TGCGCCAGCAGCTTGAGCGTTCAGGACAATGAGCAGTTCTTC
CASSLSVQDNEQFF
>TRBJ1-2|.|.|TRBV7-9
TGTGCCAGCAGCTTAGACGGCAGCTATGGCTACACCTTC
CASSLDGSYGYTF
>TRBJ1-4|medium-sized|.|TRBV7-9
TGTGCCAGCAGCTTGGCAGGGTCTAATGAAAAACTGTTTTTT
CASSLAGSNEKLFF
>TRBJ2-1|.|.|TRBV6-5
TGTGCCAGCAGTTCCCCTTCGGGGAATGAGCAGTTCTTC
CASSSPSGNEQFF
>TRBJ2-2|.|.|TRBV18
TGTGCCAGCTCACCGGAACACGACACCGGGGAGCTGTTTTTT
CASSPEHDTGELFF
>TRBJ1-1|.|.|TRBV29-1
TGCAGCGTTCTAGGACGCCTTAGGACTGAAGCTTTCTTT
CSVLGRLRTEAFF
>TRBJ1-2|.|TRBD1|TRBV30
TGTGCCTGGAGTGGATCCCCGGACAGGGTCTATGGCTACACCTTC
CAWSGSPDRVYGYTF
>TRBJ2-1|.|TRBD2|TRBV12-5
TGTGCTAGTGGTTTGGTACCGAGGGGCGGGAGATACAATGAGCAGTTCTTC
CASGLVPRGGRYNEQFF
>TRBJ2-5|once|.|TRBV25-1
TGTGCCAGCAGTGAATATCAAGGAGTTTACCAAGAGACCCAGTACTTC
CASSEYQGVYQETQYF
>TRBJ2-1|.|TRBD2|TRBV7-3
TGTGCCAGTGGACTAGCCCGGTTGAGTGAGCAGTTCTTC
CASGLARLSEQFF
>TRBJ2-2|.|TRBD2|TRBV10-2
TGCGCCAGCATGTTTCGAGCCCTAACGACTAGCGGGTTCACCGGGGAGCTGTTTTTT
CASMFRALTTSGFTGELFF
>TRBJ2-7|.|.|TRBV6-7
TGTGCCAGCAGTTACTCGGACAGATACGAGCAGTACTTC
CASSYSDRYEQYF
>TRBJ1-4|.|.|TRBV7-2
TGTGCCAGCAGCTTAGATGCGAGAACTAATGAAAAACTGTTTTTT
CASSLDARTNEKLFF
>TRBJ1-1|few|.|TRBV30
TGTGCCTGTACGCTGGGTTGGAACACTGAAGCTTTCTTT
CACTLGWNTEAFF
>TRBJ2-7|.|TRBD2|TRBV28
TGTGCCAGCAGTTTAGGACTTAGCGGGAGGGCCTCGAATTCCTACGAGCAGTACTTC
CASSLGLSGRASNSYEQYF
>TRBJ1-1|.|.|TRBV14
TGTGCCAGCAGCCAAGAATATGCCTCTGGCACTGAAGCTTTCTTT
CASSQEYASGTEAFF
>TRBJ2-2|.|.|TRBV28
TGTGCCAGCCGAAAGAGGGGCTACGCCGGGGAGCTGTTTTTT
CASRKRGYAGELFF
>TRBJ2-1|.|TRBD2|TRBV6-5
TGTGCCAGCGGGCTAGCGGGAGGGCGGCAGTTCTTC
CASGLAGGRQFF
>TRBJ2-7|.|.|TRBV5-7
TGTGCCAGCAGCTTCAGACCACAGGGTGCTCTACCCCCGGCCTACGAGCAGTACTTC
CASSFRPQGALPPAYEQYF
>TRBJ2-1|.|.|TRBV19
TGTGCCAGTAGTAAAGAGGCCAGCTACAATGAGCAGTTCTTC
CASSKEASYNEQFF
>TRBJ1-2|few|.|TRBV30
TGTGCCTGGAGATCAGGGGATGGCTACACCTTC
CAWRSGDGYTF
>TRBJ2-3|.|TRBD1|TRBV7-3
TGTGCCAGCAGCTTCCACCGGGACAGGGCCTCGGATACGCAGTATTTT
CASSFHRDRASDTQYF
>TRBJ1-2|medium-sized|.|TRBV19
TGTGCCAGCCAAGAGGGACAAAACTATGGCTACACCTTC
CASQEGQNYGYTF
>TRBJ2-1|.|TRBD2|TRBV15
TGTGCCACCAGCAGAGATCGGGCTAGCGGATACAATGAGCAGTTCTTC
CATSRDRASGYNEQFF
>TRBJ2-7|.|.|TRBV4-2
TGTGCCAGCAGCCAAGATAAGGTGAGACCGATATACGAGCAGTACTTC
CASSQDKVRPIYEQYF
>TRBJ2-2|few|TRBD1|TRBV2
TGTGCCAGCAGGGCGGACAGGACCGGGGAGCTGTTTTTT
CASRADRTGELFF
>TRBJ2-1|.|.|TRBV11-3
TGTGCCAGCAGTCTAGGAGCGGTCAATGAGCAGTTCTTC
CASSLGAVNEQFF
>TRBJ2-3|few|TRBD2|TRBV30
TGTGCCTGGAGAATCAGCGGGAGATTCGAAGAGGTATCGCGGAAAGATACGCAGTATTTT
CAWRISGRFEEVSRKDTQYF
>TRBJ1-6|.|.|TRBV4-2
TGTGCCAGCAGCCAAGATGCGTTGGATAATTCACCCCTCCACTTT
CASSQDALDNSPLHF
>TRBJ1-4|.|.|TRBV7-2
TGTGCCAGCAGCTTAGCGCTCCCGGGGGGCGGCGGTGAAAAACTGTTTTTT
CASSLALPGGGGEKLFF
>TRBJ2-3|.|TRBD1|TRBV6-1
TGTGCCAGCAGGGACAGGGGGCAGGATACGCAGTATTTT
CASRDRGQDTQYF
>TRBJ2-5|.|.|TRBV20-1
TGCAGTGCGGAGTACCAAGAGACCCAGTACTTC
CSAEYQETQYF
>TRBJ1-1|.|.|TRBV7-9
TGTGCCCTTCAGCCAGCGATGTTTGAACCCACTGAAGCTTTCTTT
CALQPAMFEPTEAFF
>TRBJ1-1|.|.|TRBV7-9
TGTGCCAGCAGCTCCGCCCGAGAGGGTACTGAAGCTTTCTTT
CASSSAREGTEAFF
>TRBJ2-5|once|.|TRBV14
TGTGCCAGCAGCCAAGAGGTCAGATGGGGGACCCAGTACTTC
CASSQEVRWGTQYF
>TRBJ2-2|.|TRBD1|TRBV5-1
TGCGCCAGCAGCTTGGAAGGCAGGGGGTCCGGGGAGCTGTTTTTT
CASSLEGRGSGELFF
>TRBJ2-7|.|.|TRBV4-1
TGCGCCAGCAGCCAAGAAGTGGCATCGTCCCCCACCTACGAGCAGTACTTC
CASSQEVASSPTYEQYF
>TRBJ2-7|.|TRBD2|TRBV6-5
TGTGCCAGTAGAGGACTAGCGGAGAACTCCTACGAGCAGTACTTC
CASRGLAENSYEQYF
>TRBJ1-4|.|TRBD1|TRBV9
TGTGCCAGCAGCGTGTCTGGACAGGGGAATGAAAAACTGTTTTTT
CASSVSGQGNEKLFF
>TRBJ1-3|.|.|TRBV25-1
TGTGCCAGCAGTCCCAGCTCTGGAAACACCATATATTTT
CASSPSSGNTIYF
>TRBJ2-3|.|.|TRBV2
TGTGCCAGCAGTGAAGATCGGGATACAGATACGCAGTATTTT
CASSEDRDTDTQYF
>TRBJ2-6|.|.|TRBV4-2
TGTGCCAGCAGCCAAGATGACTCTGGGGCCAACGTCCTGACTTTC
CASSQDDSGANVLTF
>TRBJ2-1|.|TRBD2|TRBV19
TGTGCCAGTAGTATAGAGACTAGCGGGAGGGCCCACAATGAGCAGTTCTTC
CASSIETSGRAHNEQFF
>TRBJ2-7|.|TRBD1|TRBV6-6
TGTGCCAGCAGTTACTCCCGGGACAGGGACGAGCAGTACTTC
CASSYSRDRDEQYF
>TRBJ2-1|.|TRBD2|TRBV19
TGTGCCAGTAGTACCCCCGGTGTAGCGGGGGACTACAATGAGCAGTTCTTC
CASSTPGVAGDYNEQFF